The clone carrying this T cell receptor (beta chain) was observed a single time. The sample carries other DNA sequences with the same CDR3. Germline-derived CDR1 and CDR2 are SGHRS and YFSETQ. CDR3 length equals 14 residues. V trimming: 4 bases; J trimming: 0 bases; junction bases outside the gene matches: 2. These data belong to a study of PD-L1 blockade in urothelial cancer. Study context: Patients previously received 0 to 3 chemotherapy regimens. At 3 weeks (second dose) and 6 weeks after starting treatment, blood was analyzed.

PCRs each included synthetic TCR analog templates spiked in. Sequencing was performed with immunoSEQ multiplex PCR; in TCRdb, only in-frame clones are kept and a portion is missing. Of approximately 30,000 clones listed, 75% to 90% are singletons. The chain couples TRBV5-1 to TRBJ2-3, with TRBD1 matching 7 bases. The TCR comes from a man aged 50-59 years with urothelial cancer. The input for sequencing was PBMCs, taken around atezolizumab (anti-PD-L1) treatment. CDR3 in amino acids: CASSEDRSTDTQYF. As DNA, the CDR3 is TGCGCCAGCAGCGAGGACAGGAGCACAGATACGCAGTATTTT.